The next 11 T cell receptor beta chains were all read from a single sample in a study of cytomegalovirus exposure and HLA in healthy donors. PCR employed 60 Vbeta and 13 Jbeta primers. The assay was immunoSEQ multiplex PCR, and TCRdb's table has in-frame clones only and misses some. The sample shows about 130,000 clones, approximately 80% of them seen only once. Sequencing was carried out using PBMCs. These receptors all stem from a woman aged 40 to 50 in good health and CMV-seropositive.

The chain combines TRBV5-1 with TRBJ2-7; D perhaps matches TRBD1 (5 bases). The V end lost 7 bases, the J end lost 1 base, and 15 bases lay between the germline ends. This CDR3 comprises 14 residues. CDR1 is SGHRS and CDR2 is YFSETQ in the germline V gene. The CDR3 loop reads CASQVLQGSYEQYF. The CDR3 DNA follows: TGCGCCAGCCAGGTCTTGCAGGGATCCTACGAGCAGTACTTC.

The chain recombines TRBV25-1 with TRBJ2-2, with unresolved D. Germline CDR1 and CDR2: MGHDK and SYGVNS. V lost 1 base, J lost 8 bases, and 5 bases lay in between. This CDR3 is 12 amino acids long. The CDR3 nucleotides are TGTGCCAGCAGTGAATCTGTAGGGGAGCTGTTTTTT. It yields the protein CASSESVGELFF.

This chain uses TRBV2 with TRBJ1-1, with TRBD1 as a possible D gene (6 bases). This CDR3 comprises 14 residues. V was shortened by 6 bases and J by 0 bases, with 11 bases between the two germline ends. Germline V gene data show CDR1 as SNHLY and CDR2 as FYNNEI. The chain's CDR3 is CASRETGMNTEAFF. The CDR3 DNA sequence: TGTGCCAGCAGGGAGACAGGAATGAACACTGAAGCTTTCTTT.

V and J are TRBV6-1 and TRBJ1-1; TRBD1 matches 7 bases. The junction had 7 bases not matched to a gene; V was cut back by 9 bases and J by 0 bases. The CDR3 contains 14 residues. Germline CDR1 MNHNS, CDR2 SASEGT. CDR3 bases: TGTGCCAGTACTAGGGGGCAGGTGAACACTGAAGCTTTCTTT. This sequence encodes CASTRGQVNTEAFF.

This clone has just one count. The chain combines TRBV27 with TRBJ2-5; the match to TRBD2 covers 10 bases. The length of the CDR3 is 16 residues. Per germline, CDR1 MNHEY and CDR2 SMNVEV (reference sequence). V lost 1 base, J lost 4 bases, and 6 bases stayed unmatched. This CDR3 reads CASSLFWTSGTETQYF. CDR3 coding DNA: TGTGCCAGCAGTTTATTTTGGACTAGCGGCACAGAGACCCAGTACTTC.

This clone came up once. The J gene is TRBJ1-3, the V gene TRBV6-6; D may be TRBD1 (6 bases). The CDR3 sequence is 15 residues long. V gave up 6 bases and J gave up 0 bases, with 12 bases separating them. CDR1 and CDR2 (germline): MNHNY, SVGAGI (reference sequence). The CDR3 DNA reads as TGTGCCAGCAGACACGACAGGAGCTCTGGAAACACCATATATTTT. It specifies CASRHDRSSGNTIYF.

In its sample, this clone was seen a few times. V gene TRBV27 combines with J gene TRBJ2-7, with 8 positions matching TRBD2. Germline V gene lookup returns CDR1 MNHEY and CDR2 SMNVEV (reference sequence). This CDR3 region has 14 residues. Losses at the gene ends were 6 bases for V and 5 bases for J; bases not matched to a gene: 9. CDR3 coding DNA: TGTGCCAGCAGCCCAGCGGGGGCTGAAGACGAGCAGTACTTC. It yields the protein CASSPAGAEDEQYF.

The V and J genes are TRBV18 and TRBJ2-3; no definite D call. CDR1 KGHSH and CDR2 LQKENI come from the germline V gene. V was cut by 0 bases and J by 6 bases, with 13 bases left in between. This CDR3 comprises 15 residues. Here the CDR3 DNA reads TGTGCCAGCTCACCACCGAGTCGCGCCTCCGATACGCAGTATTTT. It encodes CASSPPSRASDTQYF.

The chain carries TRBV5-1 and TRBJ2-2; 10 bases line up with TRBD1. The CDR3 runs to 18 residues. Losses at the gene ends were 4 bases for V and 2 bases for J; bases not matched to a gene: 11. Germline V CDR1 and CDR2: SGHRS, YFSETQ. The DNA for the CDR3 is TGCGCCAGCAGCCATCTGGGGCGGGACAGGGGAAACACCGGGGAGCTGTTTTTT. This gives the protein CASSHLGRDRGNTGELFF.

The chain has TRBV5-1 and TRBJ2-1, with 11 bases fitting TRBD2. Per the germline V gene, CDR1 is SGHRS and CDR2 is YFSETQ. This CDR3 region has 15 residues. Trimming took 4 bases from V and 2 from J; bases not matched to a gene: 2. CDR3 nucleotide sequence: TGCGCCAGCAGCGTTAGCGGGGGGGCCTACAATGAGCAGTTCTTC. The encoded protein is CASSVSGGAYNEQFF.

V usage is TRBV27 and J usage is TRBJ2-7, with TRBD2 identical over 8 bases. The ends lost 2 bases at V and 4 bases at J; junction bases unmatched: 16. Germline V gene lookup returns CDR1 MNHEY and CDR2 SMNVEV (reference sequence). CDR3 size: 18 residues. CDR3 sequence reads: CASSLLHPGGGGYYEQYF. In DNA, the CDR3 is TGTGCCAGCAGTTTACTCCACCCAGGTGGCGGGGGGTATTACGAGCAGTACTTC.